This TCR beta chain comes out of a study of T cell repertoires in cytomegalovirus infection (dated by TCRdb to about 2019). Background on the whole study: Donor HLA type was relevant to the analysis, as public TCR beta signatures indicated carriage of CMV infection together with the matching HLA type. Points the paper makes about the study in general: Cumulative frequency of public TCR beta family members discriminated carriers of CMV infection plus the relevant HLA type in this cohort and an independent approximately 350-donor cohort. In the ex vivo response, HLA-C-restricted CMV-specific TCR beta clonotypes were dominant, and in two of eight donors the single most frequent clonotype came from this HLA-C-restricted group.

The CDR3 numbers 16 residues from cysteine through phenylalanine. The entry retains the CDR3 DNA only, 48 bases that are in frame from base 1. The trim is 8 bases for V and 0 bases for J, with a gap of 18 bases between the germline ends. CDR1 and CDR2 are drawn from the germline V gene: SGHVS, FQNEAQ. This clonotype was recorded many times. No antigen is known for it. The record has no base qualities; no much larger clone is one base away. For sequencing, an Illumina HiSeq 1500 was employed. The public reads were reanalyzed by TCRdb: fastp trimming at Q25, MiXCR alignment, in-frame beta chains only. Every CDR3 protein is listed once, alongside the most common genes and DNA of its rows. Within this sample are 300,000 to 400,000 distinct CDR3 sequences, with over 7.5% of them counted one time only. The top ten clonotypes cover 4.3% of the sample.

Recombination joined TRBV7-8 with TRBJ2-3; TRBD1 is a weak D gene call, 6 bases matching. The sequencing sample was made of PBMCs. This receptor was taken from a human donor in good health (CMV status not recorded). Some clones in this sample may be carry-over from other donors' samples. In nucleotides, the sequence is TGTGCCAGCCTTCTCAACTGGGGGCCTAGCACAGATACGCAGTATTTT. Translated, it reads CASLLNWGPSTDTQYF.